The 26 T cell receptor beta chains presented below share a single source sample, sequenced in a study of T-cell reconstitution after alpha-beta-depleted transplantation in children (dated by TCRdb to the mid-2010s). The library was built by means of PCR. Sequenced on an Illumina HiSeq 2500. To normalize quantification of the TCRbeta repertoire, the TCR libraries were built with molecular barcoding that relied on unique molecular identifiers. Through fastp at Q25 and MiXCR, TCRdb rebuilt clones from the public reads, retaining in-frame beta chains. A single entry per CDR3 protein holds the most common genes and DNA from its merged rows. This sample comprises around 410,000 distinct CDR3 sequences, around 9.9% of them detected only once. The ten most abundant clones make up roughly 5.5% of the sample. The source material was PBMCs from the stem cell graft donor, sampled from the stem cell graft. These receptors all come from a human donor who donated a stem cell graft to a child with acute myeloid leukemia.

The gene calls are TRBV3-1 and TRBJ2-6; no clear D. The CDR3 spans 18 residues. The germline V and J ends were trimmed by 6 bases and 0 bases, with 18 bases remaining between them. CDR1 and CDR2 (germline): LGHDT, YNNKEL (reference sequence). CDR3: CASSFFTEALSGANVLTF. The CDR3 DNA is TGTGCCAGCAGTTTTTTTACAGAAGCCCTCTCTGGGGCCAACGTCCTGACTTTC. The full variable domain, its missing parts supplied by reference TRBV3-1 and TRBJ2-6, is DTAVSQTPKYLVTQMGNDKSIKCEQNLGHDTMYWYKQDSKKFLKIMFSYNNKELIINETVPNRFSPKSPDKAHLNLHINSLELGDSAVYFCASSFFTEALSGANVLTFGAGSRLTVL.

This clonotype has at least ten counts. The rearrangement joins TRBV27 to TRBJ1-5; maybe TRBD1 (6 bases). Germline V gene sequence: CDR1 MNHEY, CDR2 SMNVEV (reference sequence). Trimming stripped 6 bases from V and 1 base from J, with 10 bases between. The CDR3 length is 14 residues. The CDR3 coding sequence is TGTGCCAGCAGCCCGGGACAAAGCAATCAGCCCCAGCATTTT. This sequence encodes CASSPGQSNQPQHF.

This clonotype was detected ten times or more. The chain recombines TRBV7-9 with TRBJ2-1; D is ambiguous. Germline loops: CDR1 SEHNR, CDR2 FQNEAQ (reference sequence). This CDR3 has 13 residues. The ends were cut back, 0 bases at V and 5 bases at J, with 5 bases in the middle. The CDR3 loop is CASSLAGNNEQFF. The CDR3 DNA is TGTGCCAGCAGCTTAGCGGGAAACAATGAGCAGTTCTTC.

This clonotype appeared many times. In nucleotides, the CDR3 is TGTGCCAGCAGTTGGGGGCATGAGCAGTTCTTC. This sequence encodes CASSWGHEQFF. The chain is built from TRBV12-3 or TRBV12-4 and TRBJ2-1; D perhaps matches TRBD1 (6 bases). The CDR3 spans 11 residues. With 4 bases removed from V and 8 bases from J, the gap between germline ends came to 6 bases.

The chain combines TRBV7-2 with TRBJ2-4; D gene ambiguous. V shed 6 bases and J shed 8 bases, with 14 bases lying between them. This CDR3 has 13 amino acids. Germline V gene sequence: CDR1 SGHTA, CDR2 FQGNSA. The CDR3 protein is CASSRTIEDIQYF. In DNA, the CDR3 is TGTGCCAGCAGTCGGACCATAGAGGACATTCAGTACTTC.

In this sample, this clonotype turned up a few times. The chain combines TRBV7-2 with TRBJ2-7, with TRBD2 matching over 8 bases. V was pared by 4 bases and J by 5 bases, with 10 bases of the junction left unmatched. The CDR3 runs to 15 residues. CDR1 and CDR2 (germline): SGHTA, FQGNSA. The chain's CDR3 is CASSYLRGGSDEQYF. For the CDR3, the DNA is TGTGCCAGCAGCTACTTACGCGGGGGGTCCGACGAGCAGTACTTC.

The sample holds a few counts of this clonotype. This chain joins TRBV20-1 and TRBJ1-3; no firm D call. The CDR3 loop spans 14 amino acids. V lost 6 bases and J 2 bases, leaving 14 bases between the germline ends. Germline V gives CDR1 DFQATT, CDR2 SNEGSKA (reference sequence). As DNA, the CDR3 is TGCAGTGCGGATAAAGGGCCCCCTGGAAACACCATATATTTT. Protein sequence: CSADKGPPGNTIYF.

This clonotype has a handful of counts. The chain employs TRBV18 and TRBJ2-3, with 8 nucleotides matching TRBD2. CDR1 and CDR2 from the germline V gene are KGHSH and LQKENI. V lost 1 base and J lost 5; bases outside the gene matches: 8. The CDR3 covers 16 residues. CDR3 sequence: CASSPRSGGAVDTQYF. The CDR3 DNA reads as TGTGCCAGCTCACCACGGAGCGGGGGAGCCGTAGATACGCAGTATTTT.

This clonotype has a handful of counts. This chain links TRBV9 with TRBJ1-1, with a tentative D call TRBD1 (5 bases). The germline CDR1 and CDR2 sequences are SGDLS and YYNGEE. Trimming shortened V by 3 bases and J by 1 base, and 13 bases separated the two germline ends. The CDR3 totals 15 residues. The DNA for the CDR3 is TGTGCCAGCAGCGAAAGTGGGGGGGGGAACACTGAAGCTTTCTTT. The encoded protein is CASSESGGGNTEAFF.

About this clonotype: This sequence may be a read error, since a much larger clone differs from it by one base. CDR3 amino acids: CSARVLNTAAFF. The CDR3 DNA reads as TGCAGTGCTAGGGTACTGAACACTGCAGCTTTCTTT. This sequence joins TRBV20-1 and TRBJ1-1; D ambiguous. CDR3 length equals 12 residues. Germline CDR1 and CDR2: DFQATT and SNEGSKA (reference sequence).

The sample holds a few counts of this clonotype. The rearrangement joins TRBV7-9 to TRBJ2-3; D gene unclear. The germline V gene has CDR1 SEHNR and CDR2 FQNEAQ (reference sequence). The CDR3 runs 15 residues. V was shortened by 5 bases and J by 2 bases, with 14 bases between the two germline ends. The CDR3 coding sequence is TGTGCCAGCAGCATAACACCAGGTTCCACAGATACGCAGTATTTT. This translates into CASSITPGSTDTQYF.

This clonotype showed up just a few times. The chain uses TRBV20-1 and TRBJ2-5; no definite D call. The CDR3 runs 15 residues. The germline V gene encodes CDR1 DFQATT and CDR2 SNEGSKA (reference sequence). Trimming left V 3 bases short and J 4 bases short, with 18 bases between. The CDR3 DNA is TGCAGTGCTAGGGGAACCGGACCTCCAAGAGAGACCCAGTACTTC. Translating it yields CSARGTGPPRETQYF.

CDR3 residues: CASSELVPLHF. CDR3 bases: TGTGCCAGCAGTGAACTGGTCCCCCTCCACTTT. This rearrangement joins TRBV6-1 to TRBJ1-6; no definite D call. V lost 2 bases to trimming and J lost 13 bases, with 6 bases between them. The germline gives CDR1 MNHNS, CDR2 SASEGT. This CDR3 contains 11 residues.

The chain recombines TRBV19 with TRBJ2-2, with TRBD1 matching 10 bases. The CDR3 length is 15 residues. From germline, CDR1 is LNHDA and CDR2 SQIVND (reference sequence). The V segment lost 3 bases and the J segment 5 bases; nucleotides outside the gene matches: 3. CDR3 amino acids: CASSIGGQGTGELFF. Here the CDR3 DNA reads TGTGCCAGTAGTATTGGGGGACAGGGGACCGGGGAGCTGTTTTTT.

This clonotype came up a few times. The V call is TRBV27, the J call TRBJ1-2, with 7 bases aligning to TRBD1. The CDR3 totals 16 residues. Unmatched junction bases numbered 17, after V lost 5 bases and J lost 8 bases. From germline, CDR1 is MNHEY and CDR2 SMNVEV (reference sequence). The CDR3 sequence is CASSHESTGWVSGYTF. The CDR3 nucleotides are TGTGCCAGCAGTCACGAATCGACAGGGTGGGTGTCGGGCTACACCTTC.

For the CDR3, the DNA is TGTGCCAGCAGTTTCCCGGGGATGGGAAATTCACCCCTCCACTTT. It encodes CASSFPGMGNSPLHF. This chain links TRBV12-3 or TRBV12-4 with TRBJ1-6, with D uncertain. V lost 3 bases and J 7 bases, leaving 13 bases between the germline ends. This CDR3 is 15 amino acids long.

The chain recombines TRBV9 with TRBJ2-3, with 7 bases matching TRBD2. With 3 bases clipped from V and 4 bases from J, the junction kept 5 bases outside the gene matches. The CDR3 loop spans 14 amino acids. Germline V gene sequence: CDR1 SGDLS, CDR2 YYNGEE. CDR3 nucleotide sequence: TGTGCCAGCAGCGCCCCGGGGGGAGCAGATACGCAGTATTTT. It yields the protein CASSAPGGADTQYF. Full variable domain (remainder filled in from reference TRBV9 and TRBJ2-3): DSGVTQTPKHLITATGQRVTLRCSPRSGDLSVYWYQQSLDQGLQFLIQYYNGEERAKGNILERFSAQQFPDLHSELNLSSLELGDSALYFCASSAPGGADTQYFGPGTRLTVL.

This clonotype was seen a few times. Here the CDR3 DNA reads TGTGCCATCAGTGAGTCTTCCCAACCGAACACCGGGGAGCTGTTTTTT. Translation gives CAISESSQPNTGELFF. The rearrangement uses TRBV10-3 and TRBJ2-2; the D is unclear. The CDR3 length is 16 residues. The V and J ends lost 0 bases and 0 bases respectively, with 8 bases between them. Germline values: CDR1 ENHRY, CDR2 SYGVKD.

The chain links TRBV6-2 or TRBV6-3 to TRBJ2-1; 7 positions match TRBD2. The CDR3 spans 20 residues. CDR1 is MNHEY and CDR2 is SVGEGT in the germline V gene. The J segment lost 2 bases and the V segment lost 3 bases, leaving 19 bases of the junction unmatched. CDR3 amino acids: CASSYGATPFGGRAYNEQFF. DNA of the CDR3: TGTGCCAGCAGTTATGGTGCGACTCCCTTCGGCGGGAGAGCCTACAATGAGCAGTTCTTC.

The V gene is TRBV6-5, the J gene TRBJ2-1; D gene uncertain. Per germline, CDR1 MNHEY and CDR2 SVGAGI. The CDR3 runs 12 residues. V lost 4 bases to trimming and J lost 7 bases, with 8 bases between them. The CDR3 here is CASSWNGNEQFF. The CDR3 DNA follows: TGTGCCAGCAGTTGGAATGGGAATGAGCAGTTCTTC.

This rearrangement joins TRBV10-3 to TRBJ1-4; TRBD1 aligns across 12 bases. After removal of 5 bases from V and 8 bases from J, the junction contained 6 bases not matched to a gene. Germline CDR1 and CDR2: ENHRY and SYGVKD. CDR3 length equals 15 residues. CDR3 in DNA: TGTGCCATCAGTTCCGGGACAGGGGGCGTCGAAAAACTGTTTTTT. Protein product: CAISSGTGGVEKLFF.

The rearrangement joins TRBV7-9 to TRBJ1-5; 12 bases fit TRBD1. V lost 4 bases and J lost 7; bases outside the gene matches: 5. From germline, CDR1 is SEHNR and CDR2 FQNEAQ (reference sequence). The CDR3 spans 15 residues. CDR3 sequence (DNA): TGTGCCAGCAGCTCCGCCGGGACAGGGGGCCAGCCCCAGCATTTT. Translation gives CASSSAGTGGQPQHF.

The genes are TRBV20-1 and TRBJ2-7; D is unresolved. Between the trimmed V and J ends, which lost 1 base and 7 bases, there was a span of 11 bases. CDR3 size: 12 residues. Germline CDR1 reads DFQATT; CDR2 reads SNEGSKA (reference sequence). CDR3 residues: CSARGISWEQYF. In DNA, the CDR3 is TGCAGTGCTAGAGGGATCTCGTGGGAGCAGTACTTC.

This clonotype turned up a few times. This chain links TRBV27 with TRBJ1-1, with 7 bases aligning to TRBD1. The trim removed 3 bases at V and 5 bases at J, leaving 9 bases unmatched. This CDR3 has 15 residues. Germline CDR1 reads MNHEY; CDR2 reads SMNVEV (reference sequence). CDR3 sequence reads: CASSFWAGGKTEAFF. The CDR3 nucleotides are TGTGCCAGCAGTTTTTGGGCAGGGGGTAAGACTGAAGCTTTCTTT.

There are a few counts of this clonotype. The rearrangement uses TRBV12-3 or TRBV12-4 and TRBJ2-7; D is uncertain. The CDR3 is 14 residues long. V was shortened by 7 bases and J by 2 bases, with 15 bases between the two germline ends. DNA for the CDR3: TGTGCCAGCACCAGACAAGTGGGGACCTACGAGCAGTACTTC. The encoded protein is CASTRQVGTYEQYF.

This clonotype was detected ten times or more. This chain connects TRBV29-1 to TRBJ2-1, with D possibly TRBD2 on 5 matching bases. Trimming took off 6 bases at V and 1 base at J, with 10 bases between the two ends. The CDR3 has 13 residues. Germline lookup yields CDR1 SQVTM and CDR2 ANQGSEA. The CDR3 here is CSVAPGSYNEQFF. DNA of the CDR3: TGCAGCGTAGCCCCGGGGTCCTACAATGAGCAGTTCTTC.